This T cell receptor beta chain was identified during a study of blood T cell repertoires in COVID-19. Original processing notes: Reference gene primer amplification in the assay estimated nucleated cell counts. The table came from immunoSEQ multiplex PCR; TCRdb's copy has only in-frame clones and leaves some out. Clonal size and the V and J genes are those of that table, whereas D and trimming came from the DNA. The sample contains 200,000 to 300,000 clones, nearly 85% of which appear only once. Germline V lookup: CDR1 SGDLS, CDR2 YYNGEE. Trimming cost V 7 bases and J 6 bases, with 20 bases left between them. This CDR3 contains 14 residues.

V gene TRBV9 combines with J gene TRBJ2-7, with unresolved D. The sample consisted of peripheral blood. This clonotype was sampled from a human donor in a cohort sampled during active COVID-19. CDR3 sequence (DNA): TGTGCCAGCTCCACTGATTGGGCCCGCTCCGAGCAGTACTTC. It codes for CASSTDWARSEQYF.